This entry describes one T cell receptor beta chain. Its antigen is currently unknown. TCRdb independently ran MiXCR on the reads; one entry per CDR3 protein. In the table there are 640,000 or so distinct CDR3 sequences, 33% of which are singletons. The record originates from a study of T cell repertoires in cytomegalovirus infection. Whole-study results and caveats: Totalled public TCR beta family frequency picked out people who carried CMV plus the relevant HLA.

The trim removed 5 bases at V and 7 bases at J, leaving 6 bases unmatched. Germline V gene data show CDR1 as DFQATT and CDR2 as SNEGSKA (reference sequence). This CDR3 is 13 amino acids long. This receptor was taken from a human donor in good health (CMV status not recorded). Some clones in this sample may be carry-over from other donors' samples. The starting material was cultured PBMCs, obtained from culture after CMV antigen stimulation. V gene TRBV20-1 combines with J gene TRBJ2-1; 9 bases match TRBD1. The CDR3: CSAQTGGVNEQFF. The CDR3 nucleotides are TGCAGTGCTCAGACAGGGGGTGTGAATGAGCAGTTCTTC.